A single sample gave rise to the 20 T cell receptor beta chains below, sequenced in a study of blood T cell repertoires in COVID-19. TCRdb's copy holds only in-frame clones and misses some; the assay was immunoSEQ multiplex PCR. The sample comprises roughly 120,000 clones, 82% of which are singletons, and 7.9% rests with the top ten. The specimen sequenced was peripheral blood. The origin of the receptors is a man between 65 and 85 years old with acute or convalescent COVID-19.

The table lists this clone with a few counts. This chain uses TRBV6-5 with TRBJ1-3; 8 bases are a match to TRBD1. The CDR3 totals 13 residues. Germline CDR1 MNHEY, CDR2 SVGAGI. Trimming removed 10 bases from V and 6 bases from J; junction bases left unmatched: 8. The CDR3 DNA reads TGTGCCACCCGGGGACAGGTGGCAAACACCATATATTTT. Translating it yields CATRGQVANTIYF.

The CDR3 spells CASSYSYGTGSGTQYF. DNA of the CDR3: TGTGCCAGCAGTTACTCATACGGAACAGGATCAGGGACCCAGTACTTC. The J gene is TRBJ2-5, the V gene TRBV6-5; a possible D gene is TRBD1 (5 bases). CDR1 and CDR2 from the germline V gene are MNHEY and SVGAGI. The CDR3 runs 16 residues. V lost 0 bases and J 7 bases, leaving 18 bases between the germline ends.

This clone is a singleton in its sample. This sequence joins TRBV28 and TRBJ1-5; 7 nucleotides match TRBD1. This CDR3 has 16 amino acids. Trimming took 6 bases from V and 3 from J; bases not matched to a gene: 11. The germline V gene encodes CDR1 MDHEN and CDR2 SYDVKM. The DNA for the CDR3 is TGTGCCAGCAGAACCCGACAGGGAGCTCCCAATCAGCCCCAGCATTTT. Translating it yields CASRTRQGAPNQPQHF. The whole variable domain, filled in from reference TRBV28 and TRBJ1-5, reads DVKVTQSSRYLVKRTGEKVFLECVQDMDHENMFWYRQDPGLGLRLIYFSYDVKMKEKGDIPEGYSVSREKKERFSLILESASTNQTSMYLCASRTRQGAPNQPQHFGDGTRLSIL.

The J gene is TRBJ1-6, the V gene TRBV2; TRBD1 agrees at 7 bases. CDR1 and CDR2 from the germline V gene are SNHLY and FYNNEI. Losses at the gene ends were 6 bases for V and 7 bases for J; bases not matched to a gene: 6. This CDR3 spans 14 amino acids. The CDR3 bases are TGTGCCAGCAGGTCGGGCAGGGGGAATTCACCCCTCCACTTT. This translates into CASRSGRGNSPLHF.

The chain is built from TRBV6-5 and TRBJ2-7; 10 bases are shared with TRBD1. The CDR3 contains 14 residues. With 6 bases clipped from V and 5 bases from J, the junction kept 7 bases outside the gene matches. In germline, CDR1 is MNHEY, CDR2 SVGAGI. Here the CDR3 reads CASRGQGNTHEQYF. The CDR3 region has the DNA TGTGCCAGCAGGGGACAGGGGAATACCCACGAGCAGTACTTC.

This clone was seen only once. This rearrangement joins TRBV12-3 or TRBV12-4 to TRBJ2-1; a weak D match, TRBD2 (6 bases). V gave up 1 base and J gave up 14 bases, with 15 bases separating them. This CDR3 region has 13 residues. The CDR3 sequence is CASSLGGPAGKFF. CDR3 nucleotide sequence: TGTGCCAGCAGTTTAGGGGGCCCGGCGGGAAAGTTCTTC.

The V call is TRBV28, the J call TRBJ2-2; 7 bases fit TRBD1. This CDR3 region has 14 residues. The V gene end was trimmed by 1 base and the J gene end by 5 bases; junction bases not matched to a gene: 1. CDR1 and CDR2 (germline): MDHEN, SYDVKM. The CDR3 sequence is CASSLFRGTGELFF. The CDR3 nucleotides read TGTGCCAGCAGTTTATTCAGGGGGACCGGGGAGCTGTTTTTT. Full variable domain (missing parts from reference TRBV28 and TRBJ2-2): DVKVTQSSRYLVKRTGEKVFLECVQDMDHENMFWYRQDPGLGLRLIYFSYDVKMKEKGDIPEGYSVSREKKERFSLILESASTNQTSMYLCASSLFRGTGELFFGEGSRLTVL.

This sequence joins TRBV7-6 and TRBJ2-7; 13 bases align to TRBD2. With V trimmed by 1 base and J by 3 bases, 0 bases remained unmatched. This CDR3 comprises 15 residues. Germline CDR1 reads SGHVS; CDR2 reads FNYEAQ. The CDR3 DNA reads as TGTGCCAGCAGCTTAGGGACTAGCGGGAGCTACGAGCAGTACTTC. Its translation is CASSLGTSGSYEQYF.

V is TRBV30 and J is TRBJ2-1, with a possible D match to TRBD2 (6 bases). This CDR3 has 15 amino acids. Trimming shortened V by 1 base and J by 1 base, and 11 bases separated the two germline ends. Germline V gene sequence: CDR1 GTSNPN, CDR2 SVGIG (reference sequence). CDR3 sequence: CAWSAHGGSYNEQFF. CDR3 DNA: TGTGCCTGGAGTGCCCATGGAGGGTCCTACAATGAGCAGTTCTTC.

The V and J genes are TRBV10-3 and TRBJ1-5; perhaps TRBD1 as D (5 bases). There are 13 residues in the CDR3. CDR1 ENHRY and CDR2 SYGVKD come from the germline V gene. Deletions cut 6 bases from V and 3 bases from J, with 9 bases between. This CDR3 is CAIRQEPNQPQHF. Written as DNA, the CDR3 is TGTGCCATCAGACAGGAACCCAATCAGCCCCAGCATTTT.

The CDR3 region has the DNA TGTGCCAGCAGCTCCGGGTGGAGGGGAGAAGGGCGCGAGCAGTACTTC. Its translation: CASSSGWRGEGREQYF. This chain links TRBV5-4 with TRBJ2-7; maybe TRBD2 (6 bases). Looked up from germline, CDR1 is SGHNT and CDR2 is YYREEE (reference sequence). V was trimmed by 3 bases and J by 6 bases, leaving 22 bases between them. The CDR3 has 16 amino acids.

The V call is TRBV18, the J call TRBJ2-1; D is possibly TRBD2 (6 bases). This CDR3 has 14 residues. The germline V gene has CDR1 KGHSH and CDR2 LQKENI. V shed 0 bases and J shed 8 bases, with 11 bases lying between them. The CDR3 protein is CASSPPSGEYEQFF. The CDR3, as DNA: TGTGCCAGCTCACCACCGTCGGGAGAGTATGAGCAGTTCTTC.

The V and J genes are TRBV6-5 and TRBJ1-4; the match to TRBD1 covers 7 bases. The CDR3 length is 12 residues. Germline-derived CDR1 and CDR2 are MNHEY and SVGAGI. V lost 6 bases, J lost 10 bases, and 5 bases stayed unmatched. The CDR3 region has the DNA TGTGCCAGCAGGGGGGACAGCGGAAAACTGTTTTTT. This codes for CASRGDSGKLFF.

This clone showed up just once. This chain uses TRBV4-2 with TRBJ1-6; D not certain. Deletions cut 2 bases from V and 0 bases from J, with 11 bases between. CDR1 and CDR2 from the germline V gene are LGHNA and YNFKEQ. This CDR3 region has 17 residues. This chain's CDR3 is CASSQSESTSYNSPLHF. CDR3 DNA: TGTGCCAGCAGCCAATCGGAGTCGACCTCCTATAATTCACCCCTCCACTTT.

The chain employs TRBV20-1 and TRBJ2-3; D remains unclear. The V end was cut by 3 bases, the J end by 0 bases, with 7 bases between. The CDR3 is 13 amino acids. The V gene's germline CDR1 is DFQATT and CDR2 SNEGSKA (reference sequence). The CDR3 DNA sequence: TGCAGTGCTAGTCATAGAAGCACAGATACGCAGTATTTT. As protein: CSASHRSTDTQYF.

The V and J genes are TRBV6-5 and TRBJ1-5; D not certain. The germline V and J ends were trimmed by 0 bases and 4 bases, with 13 bases remaining between them. Germline CDR1 MNHEY, CDR2 SVGAGI. The CDR3 is made up of 16 amino acids. The CDR3 sequence: CASSYSFGSGNQPQHF. Written as DNA, the CDR3 is TGTGCCAGCAGTTACTCGTTTGGAAGCGGGAATCAGCCCCAGCATTTT.

This clone was counted between two and nine times. The V call is TRBV11-2, the J call TRBJ1-1, with 9 bases lining up with TRBD1. The germline gives CDR1 SGHAT, CDR2 FQNNGV. CDR3 length equals 15 residues. Losses at the gene ends were 6 bases for V and 5 bases for J; bases not matched to a gene: 10. In DNA, the CDR3 is TGTGCCAGCAGATCCGCGGACAGGGGATATACTGAAGCTTTCTTT. This gives the protein CASRSADRGYTEAFF.

The chain links TRBV6-5 to TRBJ1-1, with 9 nucleotides matching TRBD1. Germline V CDR1 and CDR2: MNHEY, SVGAGI. The CDR3 has 14 amino acids. J was trimmed by 0 bases and V by 7 bases; bases with no gene match: 3. CDR3 nucleotides: TGTGCCAGCATCAGGGACAGGGTGAACACTGAAGCTTTCTTT. This gives the protein CASIRDRVNTEAFF.

The V call is TRBV5-1, the J call TRBJ2-3; 7 bases line up with TRBD1. The CDR3 runs to 13 residues. V was pared by 4 bases and J by 5 bases, with 4 bases of the junction left unmatched. The germline CDR1 and CDR2 sequences are SGHRS and YFSETQ. The CDR3 region is CASSVRQGDTQYF. The CDR3 DNA follows: TGCGCCAGCAGCGTCCGACAGGGAGATACGCAGTATTTT. Based on the CDR3 plus reference TRBV5-1 and TRBJ2-3, the full variable domain is KAGVTQTPRYLIKTRGQQVTLSCSPISGHRSVSWYQQTPGQGLQFLFEYFSETQRNKGNFPGRFSGRQFSNSRSEMNVSTLELGDSALYLCASSVRQGDTQYFGPGTRLTVL.

This clone has more than one count but fewer than ten. The junction and the germline gene differ at one end; a read error may be behind it. This chain uses TRBV18 with TRBJ1-5, with TRBD1 matching over 7 bases. Germline V CDR1 and CDR2: KGHSH, LQKENI. This CDR3 comprises 13 residues. CDR3 DNA: TGTGCCAGCTCACGACAGGGCAACCAGCCCCAGCATTTT. Protein product: CASSRQGNQPQHF.